This entry describes one T cell receptor beta chain. One end of the junction is discordant with germline, which a read error may explain. The data are from a study of shared clonotypes between healthy human individuals. The table came from immunoSEQ multiplex PCR; TCRdb's copy has only in-frame clones and leaves some out. Among some 2,400,000 clones listed, 95% were seen once. The CDR3 runs to 17 residues. Germline V gives CDR1 SGDLS, CDR2 YYNGEE. Sequencing was done on a sample of naive CD4+ T cells sorted from blood. Specified subset: CD45RA+ positively selected. The V gene is TRBV9, the J gene TRBJ2-3, with D maybe TRBD2 (6 bases). The source of this sequence is a man younger than 35 in good health. The CDR3 DNA follows: TGTGCCAGCAGAGTAGCCCGGGGGTTGGGGCTGTGGAGTACGCAGTATTTT. It encodes CASRVARGLGLWSTQYF.